This section outlines one T cell receptor beta chain sequence together with its context. From germline, CDR1 is MDHEN and CDR2 SYDVKM. Trimming shortened V by 8 bases and J by 2 bases, and 13 bases separated the two germline ends. CDR3 length: 14 residues. This entry belongs to a study of blood T cell repertoires in COVID-19. This table comes from immunoSEQ multiplex PCR, and its TCRdb copy is limited to in-frame clones, with some not included. The sample shows about 110,000 clones, 65% to 90% of them seen only once. The sample was peripheral blood. This TCR derives from a woman of 80 years or more with active or convalescent COVID-19. The chain links TRBV28 to TRBJ1-5, with D maybe TRBD1 (6 bases). The CDR3 nucleotides are TGTGCCAGCCGCAGGGGAACCGGCAATCAGCCCCAGCATTTT. This encodes CASRRGTGNQPQHF.